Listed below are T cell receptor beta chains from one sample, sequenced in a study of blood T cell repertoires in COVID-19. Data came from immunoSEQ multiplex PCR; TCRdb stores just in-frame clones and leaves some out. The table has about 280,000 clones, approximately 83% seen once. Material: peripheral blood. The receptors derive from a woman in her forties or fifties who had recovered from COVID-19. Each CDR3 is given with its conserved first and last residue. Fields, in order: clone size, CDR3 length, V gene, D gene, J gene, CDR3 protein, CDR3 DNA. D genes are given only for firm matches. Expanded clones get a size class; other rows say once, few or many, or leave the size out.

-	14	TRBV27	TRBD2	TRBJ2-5	CASSLGRDGETQYF	TGTGCCAGCAGTTTAGGGAGGGACGGTGAGACCCAGTACTTC
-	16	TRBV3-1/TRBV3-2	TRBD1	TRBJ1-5	CASSLGTDHSNQPQHF	TGTGCCAGCAGCCTCGGGACAGATCATAGCAATCAGCCCCAGCATTTT
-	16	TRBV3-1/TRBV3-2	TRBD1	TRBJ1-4	CASSQRGQGAREKLFF	TGTGCCAGCAGCCAACGAGGACAGGGGGCTCGGGAAAAACTGTTTTTT
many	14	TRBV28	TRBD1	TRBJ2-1	CASSRSTGADEQFF	TGTGCCAGCAGTAGATCGACAGGGGCGGATGAGCAGTTCTTC
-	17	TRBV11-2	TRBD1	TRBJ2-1	CASSLKRTGGFGNEQFF	TGTGCCAGCAGCTTAAAACGGACAGGGGGGTTTGGTAATGAGCAGTTCTTC
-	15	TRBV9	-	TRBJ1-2	CASSGHEVALFAATF	TGTGCCAGCAGCGGGCACGAGGTGGCCCTTTTTGCGGCGACCTTC
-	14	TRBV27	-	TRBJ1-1	CASSFQGFGTEAFF	TGTGCCAGCAGTTTTCAGGGGTTCGGGACTGAAGCTTTCTTT
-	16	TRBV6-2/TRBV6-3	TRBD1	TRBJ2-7	CASSYRAGQGAYEQYF	TGTGCCAGCAGTTACAGGGCCGGGCAGGGGGCCTACGAGCAGTACTTC
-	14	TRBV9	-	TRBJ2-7	CASSVASGTYEQYF	TGTGCCAGCAGCGTAGCCTCAGGGACCTACGAGCAGTACTTC
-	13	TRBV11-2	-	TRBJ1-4	CASSATSGLPRFF	TGTGCCAGCAGCGCTACATCCGGGTTACCAAGGTTTTTT
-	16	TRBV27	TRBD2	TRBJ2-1	CASSPSPSGLYNEQFF	TGTGCCAGCAGTCCATCTCCTAGCGGGCTCTACAATGAGCAGTTCTTC
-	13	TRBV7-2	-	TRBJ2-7	CASSYGRTYEQYF	TGTGCCAGCAGCTATGGGAGAACCTACGAGCAGTACTTC
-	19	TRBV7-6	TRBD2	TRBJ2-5	CASSLGVTGTSASQETQYF	TGTGCCAGCAGCTTAGGGGTGACCGGGACTAGCGCCTCCCAAGAGACCCAGTACTTC
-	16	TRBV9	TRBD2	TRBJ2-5	CASSLGLAGFQETQYF	TGTGCCAGCAGCTTAGGACTAGCGGGGTTCCAAGAGACCCAGTACTTC
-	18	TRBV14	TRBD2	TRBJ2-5	CASSQARTSGLKWETQYF	TGTGCCAGCAGCCAAGCCCGGACTAGCGGACTCAAGTGGGAGACCCAGTACTTC
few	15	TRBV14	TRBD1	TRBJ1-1	CASSQDFGRGTEAFF	TGTGCCAGCAGCCAAGATTTCGGCAGGGGGACTGAAGCTTTCTTT
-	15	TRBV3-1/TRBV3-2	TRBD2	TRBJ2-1	CASSHEGGRWYEQFF	TGTGCCAGCAGCCATGAGGGCGGGAGGTGGTATGAGCAGTTCTTC
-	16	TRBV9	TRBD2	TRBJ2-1	CASSATGGADYNEQFF	TGTGCCAGCAGCGCCACCGGGGGGGCGGACTACAATGAGCAGTTCTTC
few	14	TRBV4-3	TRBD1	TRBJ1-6	CASSLDRDNSPLHF	TGCGCCAGCAGTCTGGACAGGGATAATTCACCCCTCCACTTT
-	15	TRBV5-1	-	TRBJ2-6	CASSLDNSGANVLTF	TGCGCCAGCAGCTTAGACAATTCTGGGGCCAACGTCCTGACTTTC
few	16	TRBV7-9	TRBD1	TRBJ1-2	CASSLPGTGGKDGYTF	TGTGCCAGCAGCCTACCCGGGACAGGGGGTAAGGATGGCTACACCTTC